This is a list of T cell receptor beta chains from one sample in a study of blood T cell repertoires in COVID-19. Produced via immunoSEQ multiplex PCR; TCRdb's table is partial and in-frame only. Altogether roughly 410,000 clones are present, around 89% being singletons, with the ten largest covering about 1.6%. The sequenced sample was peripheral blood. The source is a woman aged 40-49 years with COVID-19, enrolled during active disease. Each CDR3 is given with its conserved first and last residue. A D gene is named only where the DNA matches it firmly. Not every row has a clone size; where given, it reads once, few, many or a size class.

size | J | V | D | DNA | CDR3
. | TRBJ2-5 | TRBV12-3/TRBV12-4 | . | TGTGCCAGCAGCCCGGGCCAAGAGACCCAGTACTTC | CASSPGQETQYF
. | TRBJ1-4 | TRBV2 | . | TGTGCCAGCAGCAGGAATTCGGACTCTGAAAAACTGTTTTTT | CASSRNSDSEKLFF
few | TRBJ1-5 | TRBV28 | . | TGTGCCAGCAGTTTTAACGGGGGTCGTCAGCCCCAGCATTTT | CASSFNGGRQPQHF
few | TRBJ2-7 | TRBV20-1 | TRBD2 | TGCAGTGCTAGTGAGCGGGAGGCCCACGAGCAGTACTTC | CSASEREAHEQYF
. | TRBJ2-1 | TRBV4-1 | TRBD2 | TGCGCCAGCAGCCAGGTAGCTAGCGGGAGGGTGGAAGCGGAGCAGTTCTTC | CASSQVASGRVEAEQFF
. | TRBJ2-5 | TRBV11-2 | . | TGTGCCAGCAGCTTCACAATTCAAGAGACCCAGTACTTC | CASSFTIQETQYF
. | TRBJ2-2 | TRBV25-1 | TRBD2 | TGTGCCAGCAGTGAATATCCCGGGACTAGAAACACCGGGGAGCTGTTTTTT | CASSEYPGTRNTGELFF
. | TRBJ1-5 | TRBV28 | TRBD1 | TGTGCCAGCAGTCTGTACAGGGGACTGGGGAGCAATCAGCCCCAGCATTTT | CASSLYRGLGSNQPQHF
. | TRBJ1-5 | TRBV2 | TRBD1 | TGTGCCAGCTCAGCACAGGGGAGCAATCAGCCCCAGCATTTT | CASSAQGSNQPQHF
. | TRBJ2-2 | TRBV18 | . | TGTGCCAGCTCACCAATTGTAGCCGGGGAGCTGTTTTTT | CASSPIVAGELFF
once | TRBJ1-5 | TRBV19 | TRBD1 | TGTGCCAGTAAGTCAGTAGGACAGGGGGCAGGAGTGCAGCCCCAGCATTTT | CASKSVGQGAGVQPQHF
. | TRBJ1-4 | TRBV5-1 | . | TGCGCCAGCAGCGTTCAGGGAAGGGTAGGAGAAAAACTGTTTTTT | CASSVQGRVGEKLFF
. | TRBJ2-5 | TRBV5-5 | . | TGTGCCAGCAGCCTGGGGACAACCGAAGAGACCCAGTACTTC | CASSLGTTEETQYF
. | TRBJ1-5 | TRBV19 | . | TGTGCCAGTAGTAACGACAGAGCTCCCAATCAGCCCCAGCATTTT | CASSNDRAPNQPQHF
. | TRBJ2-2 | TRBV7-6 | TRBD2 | TGTGCCAGCAGCCTCACTAGCGGAGGGGGGTCCGGGGAGCTGTTTTTT | CASSLTSGGGSGELFF
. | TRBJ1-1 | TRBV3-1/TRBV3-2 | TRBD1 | TGTGCCAGCAGCCGCGTGGGAACAGGGGACCAAGTAAAGAACACTGAAGCTTTCTTT | CASSRVGTGDQVKNTEAFF
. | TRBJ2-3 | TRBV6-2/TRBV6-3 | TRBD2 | TGTGCCAGCAGTCTGACTAGCGGGGGGCCAGGAGATACGCAGTATTTT | CASSLTSGGPGDTQYF
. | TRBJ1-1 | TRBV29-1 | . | TGCAGCGGGAGGAACACTGAAGCTTTCTTT | CSGRNTEAFF
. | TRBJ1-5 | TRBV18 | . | TGTGCCAGCTCACCCGGGGGAGGGTTGGATCAGCCCCAGCATTTT | CASSPGGGLDQPQHF
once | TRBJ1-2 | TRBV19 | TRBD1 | TGTGCCAGTAGTCCCCGACAGGGGCACTATGGCTACACCTTC | CASSPRQGHYGYTF
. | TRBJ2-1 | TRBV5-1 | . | TGCGCCAGCAGCGAAACTAGTCCGACCTACAATGAGCAGTTCTTC | CASSETSPTYNEQFF
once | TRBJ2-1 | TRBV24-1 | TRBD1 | TGTGCCACCAGTGATTTGAGTCCCGCCTCAACGCCGGGACAGGGGGGCAATGAGCAGTTCTTC | CATSDLSPASTPGQGGNEQFF
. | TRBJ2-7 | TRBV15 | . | TGTGCCACCAGCAGAGACCTCAGTGGCGAGCAGTACTTC | CATSRDLSGEQYF
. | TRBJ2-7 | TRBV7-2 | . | TGTGCCAGCAGCTTAGTTCAGAAATCCCACGAGCAGTACTTC | CASSLVQKSHEQYF
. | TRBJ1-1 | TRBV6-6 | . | TGTGCCAGCAGTATGGGCTGGGGGGGAGGAAACACTGAAGCTTTCTTT | CASSMGWGGGNTEAFF
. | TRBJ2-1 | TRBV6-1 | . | TGTGCCAGCAGTGAATTAGGGGGAGGGGGAGGTGAGCAGTTCTTC | CASSELGGGGGEQFF
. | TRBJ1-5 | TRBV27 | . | TGTGCCAGCAGTTTAATCCTAGAGAGCAATCAGCCCCAGCATTTT | CASSLILESNQPQHF
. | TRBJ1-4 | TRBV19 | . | TGTGCCAGTAGTATGGAGCCCTTGAAGGAAAAACTGTTTTTT | CASSMEPLKEKLFF
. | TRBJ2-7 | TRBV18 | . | TGTGCCAGCTCACCAGCTGGAGGCGAGCAGTACTTC | CASSPAGGEQYF
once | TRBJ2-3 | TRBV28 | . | TGTGCCAGCAGTCACGGACTTTCTTGGACAGATACGCAGTATTTT | CASSHGLSWTDTQYF
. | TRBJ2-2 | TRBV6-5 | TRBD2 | TGTGCCAGCAGTCTTAGCGGGATGAACACCGGGGAGCTGTTTTTT | CASSLSGMNTGELFF
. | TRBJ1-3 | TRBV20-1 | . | TGCAGTGCTAGCCGGGGAAACACCATATATTTT | CSASRGNTIYF
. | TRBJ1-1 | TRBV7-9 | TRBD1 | TGTGCCAGCAGCTTGTCTCAGGGGGCGGCCGAAGCTTTCTTT | CASSLSQGAAEAFF
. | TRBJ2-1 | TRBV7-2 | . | TGTGCCAGCAGCTTAGGGCGTACGGGGGGCCCCATGGGGGAGCAGTTCTTC | CASSLGRTGGPMGEQFF
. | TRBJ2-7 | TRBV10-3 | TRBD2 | TGTGCCATCACTAATGGACTAGCGGTTTACGAGCAGTACTTC | CAITNGLAVYEQYF
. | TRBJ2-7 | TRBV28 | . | TGTGCCAGCAGTTTATCGGCAGGGTTGACAATCTACGAGCAGTACTTC | CASSLSAGLTIYEQYF
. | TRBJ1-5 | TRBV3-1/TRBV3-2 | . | TGTGCCAGCAGCCTAAGATCGGAGGGCTATCAGCCCCAGCATTTT | CASSLRSEGYQPQHF
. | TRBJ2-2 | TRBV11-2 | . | TGTGCCAGCAACCAGGGGTGGAACACCGGGGAGCTGTTTTTT | CASNQGWNTGELFF
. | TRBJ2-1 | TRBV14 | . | TGTGCCAGCAGCGATGACAGGTACCGCCGGGATGAGCAGTTCTTC | CASSDDRYRRDEQFF
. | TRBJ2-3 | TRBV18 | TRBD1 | TGTGCCAGCTCACCTTTTATACAGGGGGAGGATACGCAGTATTTT | CASSPFIQGEDTQYF
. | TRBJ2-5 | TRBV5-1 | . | TGCGCCAGCAGCCAAGTTGGGGCCCAAGAGACCCAGTACTTC | CASSQVGAQETQYF
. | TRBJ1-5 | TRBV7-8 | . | TGTGCCAGCAGCTTAGGGCCTCTCAGGGGCGGCAATCAGCCCCAGCATTTT | CASSLGPLRGGNQPQHF
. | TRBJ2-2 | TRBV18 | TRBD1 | TGTGCCAGCTCACCGGGACAGGGCAAAACCGGGGAGCTGTTTTTT | CASSPGQGKTGELFF
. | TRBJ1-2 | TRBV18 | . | TGTGCCAGCTCACTTGAGTATAACCGGGGCTACACCTTC | CASSLEYNRGYTF
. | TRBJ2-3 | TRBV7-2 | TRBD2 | TGTGCCAGCAGCTTAAGAGGACTAGCGGAACATCGGAATACGCAGTATTTT | CASSLRGLAEHRNTQYF
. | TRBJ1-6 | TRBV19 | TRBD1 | TGTGCCAGTAGGTTTTTGGGACAGGGACGGAATTCACCCCTCCACTTT | CASRFLGQGRNSPLHF
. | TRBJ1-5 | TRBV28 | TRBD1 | TGTGCCAGCATCCCTCCGGGGCCAGGGGGCCACAATCAGCCCCAGCATTTT | CASIPPGPGGHNQPQHF
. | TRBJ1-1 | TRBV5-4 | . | TGTGCCAGCAGCTTGAGTACGGAATCCTCGGCGGGCACTGAAGCTTTCTTT | CASSLSTESSAGTEAFF
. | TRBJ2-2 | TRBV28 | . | TGTGCCAGCAGTTCCACCGGGACAACCACAGTCGGGGAGCTGTTTTTT | CASSSTGTTTVGELFF
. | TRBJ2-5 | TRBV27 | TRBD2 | TGTGCCAGCAGTTTGAGTGCCGGGGGGAAAAAGACCCAGTACTTC | CASSLSAGGKKTQYF
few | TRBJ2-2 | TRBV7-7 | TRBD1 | TGTGCTAGCAGCTTAACATGGGACAGGCCGGTGAACACCGGGGAGCTGTTTTTT | CASSLTWDRPVNTGELFF
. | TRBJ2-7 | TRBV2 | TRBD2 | TGTGCCAGCATTGATAGCGGGAGAATATCCTACGAGCAGTACTTC | CASIDSGRISYEQYF
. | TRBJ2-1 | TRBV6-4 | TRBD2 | TGTGCCAGCAGTGCCATAGCGGGAGGTGGCTACAATGAGCAGTTCTTC | CASSAIAGGGYNEQFF
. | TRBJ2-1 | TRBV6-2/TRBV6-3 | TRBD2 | TGTGCCAGCAGTTACGGGACTAGCGGGGGCAATGAGCAGTTCTTC | CASSYGTSGGNEQFF
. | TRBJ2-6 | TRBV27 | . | TGTGCCAGCAGTTTTAAGGAGCAGTTACGCTCTGGGGCCAACGTCCTGACTTTC | CASSFKEQLRSGANVLTF
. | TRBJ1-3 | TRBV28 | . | TGTGCCAGCAGTTTGGGACAATTAAACACCATATATTTT | CASSLGQLNTIYF
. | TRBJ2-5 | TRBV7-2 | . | TGTGCCAGCAGCTTGGGGTACCGGGACAAAGGAAAGACCCAGTACTTC | CASSLGYRDKGKTQYF
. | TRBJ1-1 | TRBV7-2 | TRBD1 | TGTGCCAGCAGCTTAGTCGGGACAGGGGGCACAAACACTGAAGCTTTCTTT | CASSLVGTGGTNTEAFF
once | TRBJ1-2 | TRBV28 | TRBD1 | TGTGCCAGCAGTCTCTGGACAGGGGGCATGCATGGCTACACCTTC | CASSLWTGGMHGYTF